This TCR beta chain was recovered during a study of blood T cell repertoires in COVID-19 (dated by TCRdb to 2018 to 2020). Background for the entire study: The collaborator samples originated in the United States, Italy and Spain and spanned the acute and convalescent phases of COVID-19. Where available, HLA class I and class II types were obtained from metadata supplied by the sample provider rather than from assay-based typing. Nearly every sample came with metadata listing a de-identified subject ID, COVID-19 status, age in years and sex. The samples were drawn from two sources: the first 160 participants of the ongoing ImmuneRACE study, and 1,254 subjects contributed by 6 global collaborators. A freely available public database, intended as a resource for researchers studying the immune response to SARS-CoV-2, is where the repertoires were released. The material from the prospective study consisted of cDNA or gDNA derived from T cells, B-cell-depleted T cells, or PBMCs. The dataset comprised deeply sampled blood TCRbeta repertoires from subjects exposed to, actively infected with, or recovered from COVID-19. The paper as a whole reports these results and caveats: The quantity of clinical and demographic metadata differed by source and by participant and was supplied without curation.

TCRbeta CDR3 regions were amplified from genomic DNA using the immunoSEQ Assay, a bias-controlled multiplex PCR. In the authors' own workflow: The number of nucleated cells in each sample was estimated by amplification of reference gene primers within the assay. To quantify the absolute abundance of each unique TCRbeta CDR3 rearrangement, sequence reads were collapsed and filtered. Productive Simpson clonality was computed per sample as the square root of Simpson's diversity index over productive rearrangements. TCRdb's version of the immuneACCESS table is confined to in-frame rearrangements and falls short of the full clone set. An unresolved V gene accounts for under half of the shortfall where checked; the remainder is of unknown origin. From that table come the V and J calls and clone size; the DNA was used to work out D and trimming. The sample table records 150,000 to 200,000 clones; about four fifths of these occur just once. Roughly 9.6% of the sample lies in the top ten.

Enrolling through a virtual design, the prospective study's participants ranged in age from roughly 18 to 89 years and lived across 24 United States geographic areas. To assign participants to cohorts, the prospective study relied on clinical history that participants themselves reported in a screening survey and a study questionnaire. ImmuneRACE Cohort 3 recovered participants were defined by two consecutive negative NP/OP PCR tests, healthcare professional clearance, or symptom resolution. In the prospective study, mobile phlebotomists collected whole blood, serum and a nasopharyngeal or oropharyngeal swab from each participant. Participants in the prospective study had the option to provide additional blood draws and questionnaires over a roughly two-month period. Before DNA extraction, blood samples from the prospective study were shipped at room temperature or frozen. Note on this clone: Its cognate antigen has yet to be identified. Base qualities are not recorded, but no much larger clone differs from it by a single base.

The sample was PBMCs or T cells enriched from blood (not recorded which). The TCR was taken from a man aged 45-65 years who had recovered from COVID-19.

The sequence in DNA is TGTGCCAGCGGGGAGTCTGGAAACACCATATATTTT. Its amino acids are CASGESGNTIYF. The chain couples TRBV14 to TRBJ1-3, with an unclear D gene assignment. Based on the germline V gene, the CDR1 and CDR2 sequences are SGHDN and FVKESK. V and J are truncated by 8 bases and 1 base respectively, leaving an intervening sequence of 6 bases. The CDR3 holds 12 amino acids from the cysteine to the phenylalanine. The entry retains the CDR3 DNA only, 36 bases that are in frame from base 1.